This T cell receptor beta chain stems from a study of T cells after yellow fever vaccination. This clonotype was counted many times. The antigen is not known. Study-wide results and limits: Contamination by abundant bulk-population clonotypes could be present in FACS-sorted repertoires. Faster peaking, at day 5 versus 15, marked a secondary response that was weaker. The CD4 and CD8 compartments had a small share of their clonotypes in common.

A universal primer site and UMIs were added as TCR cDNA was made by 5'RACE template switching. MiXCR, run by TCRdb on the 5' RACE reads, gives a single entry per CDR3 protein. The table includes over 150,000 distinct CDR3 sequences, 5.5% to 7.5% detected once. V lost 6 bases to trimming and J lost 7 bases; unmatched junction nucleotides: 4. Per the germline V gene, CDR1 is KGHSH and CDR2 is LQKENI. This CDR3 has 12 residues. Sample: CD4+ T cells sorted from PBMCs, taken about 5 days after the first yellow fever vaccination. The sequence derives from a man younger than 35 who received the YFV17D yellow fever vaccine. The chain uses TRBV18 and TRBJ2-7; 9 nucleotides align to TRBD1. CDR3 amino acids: CASSGTGNEQYF. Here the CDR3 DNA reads TGTGCCAGCTCCGGGACAGGGAATGAGCAGTACTTC.